These 30 T cell receptor beta chains came from one sample sequenced in a study of low-dose radiotherapy and immunotherapy resistance in tumors. cDNA synthesis used a TRAV/TRBV-specific primer set for both chains. Over roughly 19 PCR cycles, TCRs were amplified from a constant-region primer and V-primer adapter. TCRdb analysed the reads with MiXCR anew, one entry per CDR3 protein. The data hold about 13,000 distinct CDR3 sequences, with around 75% observed a single time. The receptor set was obtained from a human donor with advanced metastatic prostate, ovarian, gallbladder or colorectal cancer (not recorded which). This table probably holds off-target reads from a library built for another chain.

This chain links TRBV3-1 with TRBJ2-7; D is undetermined. Trimming shortened V by 4 bases and J by 6 bases, and 10 bases separated the two germline ends. Looked up from germline, CDR1 is LGHDT and CDR2 is YNNKEL (reference sequence). The CDR3 length is 12 residues. CDR3 bases: TGTGCCAGCAGCCCCTCCCTACGCGAGCAGTACTTC. Its translation: CASSPSLREQYF.

This clonotype was found once. The chain links TRBV6-2 or TRBV6-3 to TRBJ2-1; 9 bases fit TRBD1. This CDR3 has 16 amino acids. V lost 5 bases and J lost 2; bases outside the gene matches: 7. CDR1 and CDR2 from the germline V gene are MNHEY and SVGEGT. The CDR3 nucleotides read TGTGCCAGCAGTGAAAAGGGACAGGGACCCTACAATGAGCAGTTCTTC. Encoded protein: CASSEKGQGPYNEQFF.

The chain is built from TRBV6-8 and TRBJ1-1; D might be TRBD1 (5 bases). The CDR3 runs 13 residues. Germline CDR1 is MNHGY and CDR2 is SAAAGT. Trimming took 2 bases from V and 1 from J, leaving 5 bases between them. Written as DNA, the CDR3 is TGTGCCAGCAGTTACGGGGGGAACACTGAAGCTTTCTTT. As protein: CASSYGGNTEAFF.

This rearrangement joins TRBV28 to TRBJ2-2; the match to TRBD2 covers 8 bases. V trimming: 10 bases; J trimming: 5 bases; junction bases outside the gene matches: 18. CDR1 is MDHEN, CDR2 SYDVKM, per germline. The CDR3 is 17 amino acids. CDR3 loop: CATLGALSGAQTGELFF. DNA for the CDR3: TGTGCCACCCTAGGGGCCCTTAGCGGGGCTCAAACCGGGGAGCTGTTTTTT.

This clonotype was seen a few times. The chain links TRBV5-4 to TRBJ1-1; TRBD1 matches 9 bases. The CDR3 is made up of 15 amino acids. J gave up 2 bases and V 4 bases, and 6 bases lay outside the gene matches. Looked up from germline, CDR1 is SGHNT and CDR2 is YYREEE (reference sequence). CDR3 sequence (DNA): TGTGCCAGCAGCCCGGACAGGGGCTCTAACACTGAAGCTTTCTTT. Translation: CASSPDRGSNTEAFF.

This chain connects TRBV20-1 to TRBJ2-3; either TRBD1 or TRBD2 may fit D (5 bases each). The CDR3 length is 13 residues. V gave up 4 bases and J gave up 5 bases, with 13 bases separating them. Germline-derived CDR1 and CDR2 are DFQATT and SNEGSKA (reference sequence). The CDR3 nucleotides read TGCAGTGCTACAGGGACCACTAGAGATACGCAGTATTTT. Protein: CSATGTTRDTQYF.

This rearrangement joins TRBV11-2 to TRBJ2-7; the D gene is possibly TRBD1 (6 bases). The ends were cut back, 3 bases at V and 6 bases at J, with 15 bases in the middle. The germline gives CDR1 SGHAT, CDR2 FQNNGV. CDR3 length equals 14 residues. The chain's CDR3 is CASSFLQGSGEQYF. CDR3 DNA sequence: TGTGCCAGCAGCTTTCTACAGGGCAGCGGCGAGCAGTACTTC.

In this sample, this clonotype turned up a few times. The CDR3 region is CSVPGLGGRGNEQFF. The CDR3 DNA is TGCAGCGTCCCCGGTCTAGGGGGGAGGGGCAATGAGCAGTTCTTC. The chain uses TRBV29-1 and TRBJ2-1; possible D gene TRBD2, 7 bases. V was clipped by 6 bases and J by 6 bases, with 21 bases between them. Germline V gene sequence: CDR1 SQVTM, CDR2 ANQGSEA. This CDR3 is 15 amino acids long.

This clonotype occurred once. The chain carries TRBV5-1 and TRBJ2-1; 7 nucleotides align to TRBD1. The CDR3 runs to 14 residues. Germline trimming cut 4 bases from V and 7 bases from J; bases unmatched to any gene: 8. CDR1 and CDR2 (germline): SGHRS, YFSETQ. The CDR3 region has the DNA TGCGCCAGCAGCCCTACCGGGACAGAAAATGAGCAGTTCTTC. Protein: CASSPTGTENEQFF.

The chain employs TRBV2 and TRBJ1-6; no clear D gene. The CDR3 extends over 13 amino acids. V was trimmed by 2 bases and J by 19 bases, leaving 18 bases between them. Germline V gene sequence: CDR1 SNHLY, CDR2 FYNNEI. The CDR3 is CASSEFGRQNVHF. The CDR3 coding sequence is TGTGCCAGCAGTGAATTTGGCCGGCAAAATGTTCACTTT.

This clonotype was observed a handful of times. The chain carries TRBV11-2 and TRBJ2-3; D unresolved. Trimming took off 1 base at V and 6 bases at J, with 11 bases between the two ends. The CDR3 spans 14 residues. Germline values: CDR1 SGHAT, CDR2 FQNNGV. CDR3 nucleotides: TGTGCCAGCAGCTTAGTGACGACAATCGATACGCAGTATTTT. Translation gives CASSLVTTIDTQYF.

V is TRBV11-3 and J is TRBJ1-1; the match to TRBD1 covers 7 bases. This CDR3 spans 13 amino acids. The V segment lost 5 bases and the J segment 4 bases; nucleotides outside the gene matches: 4. Germline loops: CDR1 SGHNT, CDR2 YENEEA. The CDR3 coding sequence is TGTGCCAGCAGCGACTCAGGGGGCACTGAAGCTTTCTTT. Its protein is CASSDSGGTEAFF.

J is TRBJ2-5 and V is TRBV7-2; 7 bases are a match to TRBD2. Germline CDR1 reads SGHTA; CDR2 reads FQGNSA. Trimming removed 3 bases from V and 5 bases from J; junction bases left unmatched: 6. This CDR3 spans 14 amino acids. The CDR3 loop reads CASSFAGVRETQYF. The CDR3 DNA reads as TGTGCCAGCAGCTTTGCGGGGGTGAGGGAGACCCAGTACTTC.

The chain couples TRBV9 to TRBJ2-7; D is undetermined. Trimming removed 0 bases at V and 0 bases at J, with 10 bases between. Germline CDR1 is SGDLS and CDR2 is YYNGEE. The CDR3 is 15 amino acids. The chain's CDR3 is CASSVAVGSSYEQYF. CDR3 DNA: TGTGCCAGCAGCGTAGCGGTGGGTAGCTCCTACGAGCAGTACTTC. Together with reference TRBV9 and TRBJ2-7, the CDR3 gives the full variable domain: DSGVTQTPKHLITATGQRVTLRCSPRSGDLSVYWYQQSLDQGLQFLIQYYNGEERAKGNILERFSAQQFPDLHSELNLSSLELGDSALYFCASSVAVGSSYEQYFGPGTRLTVT.

DNA of the CDR3: TGCGCCAGCAGCGCCGGGACAGCCACAGATACGCAGTATTTT. It translates to CASSAGTATDTQYF. V usage is TRBV5-1 and J usage is TRBJ2-3, with TRBD1 matching over 7 bases. The CDR3 has 14 residues. Germline CDR1 and CDR2: SGHRS and YFSETQ. V lost 4 bases, J lost 2 bases, and 4 bases stayed unmatched.

The chain links TRBV2 to TRBJ2-7, with 8 bases aligning to TRBD2. The junction had 12 bases not matched to a gene; V was cut back by 8 bases and J by 3 bases. CDR3 length: 15 amino acids. The germline CDR1 and CDR2 sequences are SNHLY and FYNNEI. In nucleotides, the CDR3 is TGTGCCAGCGAAGGCGGGGGGCGGGCGAGCTACGAGCAGTACTTC. It specifies CASEGGGRASYEQYF.

A single count supports this clonotype. The chain recombines TRBV18 with TRBJ2-5; unclear D gene. In germline, CDR1 is KGHSH, CDR2 LQKENI. Trimming removed 4 bases from V and 2 bases from J, with 11 bases in between. The CDR3 runs to 14 residues. The CDR3 sequence: CASSRNGVQETQYF. The CDR3 DNA reads as TGTGCCAGCTCACGCAATGGAGTTCAAGAGACCCAGTACTTC.

This clonotype was counted only a few times. The chain is built from TRBV10-2 and TRBJ2-1; a weak D match, TRBD1 (6 bases). Germline V CDR1 and CDR2: WSHSY, SAAADI. The CDR3 is 13 amino acids. Trimming cost V 8 bases and J 4 bases, with 12 bases left between them. CDR3 coding DNA: TGCGCCAGCCGGGACAACCTGTACAATGAGCAGTTCTTC. It codes for CASRDNLYNEQFF.

V gene TRBV6-5 combines with J gene TRBJ2-5; 9 nucleotides agree with TRBD1. V gave up 5 bases and J gave up 6 bases; unmatched junction bases: 13. CDR1 is MNHEY and CDR2 is SVGAGI in the germline V gene. This CDR3 spans 16 amino acids. The CDR3 sequence is CASSLTGGSVGQTQYF. The DNA for the CDR3 is TGTGCCAGCAGTCTGACAGGGGGATCGGTAGGGCAGACCCAGTACTTC.

The chain links TRBV2 to TRBJ2-7; D call uncertain. The CDR3 runs to 14 residues. V was pared by 2 bases and J by 3 bases, with 11 bases between. Germline V gene lookup returns CDR1 SNHLY and CDR2 FYNNEI. The CDR3 coding sequence is TGTGCCAGCAGTGAATTCGGAGTCGTCTACGAGCAGTACTTC. This codes for CASSEFGVVYEQYF.

This chain connects TRBV20-1 to TRBJ2-1, with 10 bases that match TRBD2. With V trimmed by 2 bases and J by 1 base, 5 bases remained unmatched. The CDR3 runs to 16 residues. The V gene's germline CDR1 is DFQATT and CDR2 SNEGSKA (reference sequence). CDR3 residues: CSARQRGGSSYNEQFF. The CDR3 DNA reads as TGCAGTGCTAGACAGCGGGGGGGCAGTTCCTACAATGAGCAGTTCTTC.

This chain links TRBV12-3 or TRBV12-4 with TRBJ1-4; tentative D call: TRBD1 (6 bases). V shed 6 bases and J shed 7 bases, with 9 bases lying between them. There are 12 residues in the CDR3. CDR3 in amino acids: CASSFRGEKLFF. CDR3 coding DNA: TGTGCCAGCAGCTTCAGGGGTGAAAAACTGTTTTTT.

V gene TRBV5-6 combines with J gene TRBJ2-1; D is unclear. Germline CDR1 SGHDT, CDR2 YYEEEE. Trimming removed 4 bases at V and 7 bases at J, with 9 bases between. This CDR3 has 12 amino acids. The CDR3 nucleotides are TGTGCCAGCAGCCCAAGTGGGAATGAGCAGTTCTTC. Protein: CASSPSGNEQFF.

The table lists this clonotype with a count of one. The V call is TRBV2, the J call TRBJ2-3; D gene unclear. Germline assignment: CDR1 SNHLY and CDR2 FYNNEI. V shed 4 bases and J shed 5 bases, with 16 bases lying between them. The CDR3 sequence is 15 residues long. This CDR3 reads CASSVKRSGEDTQYF. The CDR3 DNA reads as TGTGCCAGCAGTGTAAAAAGGTCAGGCGAAGATACGCAGTATTTT.

The rearrangement links TRBV6-2 or TRBV6-3 to TRBJ2-7, with a weak D call TRBD1 (5 bases). The ends were cut back, 5 bases at V and 5 bases at J, with 7 bases in the middle. Germline V gene data show CDR1 as MNHEY and CDR2 as SVGEGT. This CDR3 contains 11 residues. CDR3 amino acids: CASSDRHEQYF. The CDR3 nucleotides read TGTGCCAGCAGTGACAGACACGAGCAGTACTTC.

There are a few counts of this clonotype. The chain joins TRBV20-1 to TRBJ2-3; TRBD2 might be the D (5 bases). The CDR3 sequence is 14 residues long. V was trimmed by 3 bases and J by 3 bases, leaving 13 bases between them. Germline lookup yields CDR1 DFQATT and CDR2 SNEGSKA (reference sequence). The CDR3 protein is CSASLGVNTDTQYF. CDR3 DNA: TGCAGTGCTAGTCTCGGGGTCAATACAGATACGCAGTATTTT.

To note about this clonotype: At one end, the junction sequence differs from germline, possibly due to a read error. CDR3 amino acids: CSVEEGTNYGYTF. The CDR3 DNA reads as TGCAGCGTCGAAGAAGGAACGAACTATGGCTACACCTTC. The V call is TRBV29-1, the J call TRBJ1-2; no clear D gene. Germline CDR1 is SQVTM and CDR2 is ANQGSEA. This CDR3 contains 13 residues. Full variable domain (missing parts from reference TRBV29-1 and TRBJ1-2): SAVISQKPSRDICQRGTSLTIQCQVDSQVTMMFWYRQQPGQSLTLIATANQGSEATYESGFVIDKFPISRPNLTFSTLTVSNMSPEDSSIYLCSVEEGTNYGYTFGSGTRLTVV.

The chain links TRBV2 to TRBJ1-1; no reliable D call. This CDR3 is 13 amino acids long. From germline, CDR1 is SNHLY and CDR2 FYNNEI. V lost 1 base and J 0 bases, leaving 3 bases between the germline ends. The CDR3 protein is CASSEGLNTEAFF. The CDR3 DNA reads TGTGCCAGCAGTGAAGGGTTGAACACTGAAGCTTTCTTT.

This sequence joins TRBV11-2 and TRBJ2-7; D is unclear. The V end lost 1 base, the J end lost 5 bases, and 6 bases lay between the germline ends. The CDR3 has 12 amino acids. Germline-derived CDR1 and CDR2 are SGHAT and FQNNGV. The chain's CDR3 is CASSLGKNEQYF. CDR3 nucleotides: TGTGCCAGCAGCTTAGGAAAGAACGAGCAGTACTTC.

This clonotype was counted between two and nine times. V gene TRBV7-3 combines with J gene TRBJ2-2, with 10 nucleotides matching TRBD2. The length of the CDR3 is 17 residues. Germline values: CDR1 SGHTA, CDR2 FQGTGA. V was pared by 0 bases and J by 4 bases, with 5 bases of the junction left unmatched. The CDR3 is CASSLTSSGGGTGELFF. In DNA form, the CDR3 reads TGTGCCAGCAGCTTAACGTCTAGCGGGGGTGGCACCGGGGAGCTGTTTTTT.